This entry is about one T cell receptor beta chain. Authors' analysis steps: The assay estimated nucleated cells by amplifying reference gene primers. Profiling relied on immunoSEQ multiplex PCR, and the TCRdb table lists in-frame clones only, not all of them. V, J and clone size derive from that table, while D and trimming were established from the DNA sequence. This table holds about 14,000 clones, around four fifths found once. This entry belongs to a study of blood T cell repertoires in COVID-19. Turning to the study itself: Acute and convalescent COVID-19 samples came from the United States, Italy and Spain. In each case, the material was cDNA or gDNA derived from T cells, B-cell-depleted T cells, or PBMCs.

The germline gives CDR1 SGHNT, CDR2 YENEEA. The CDR3 loop spans 14 amino acids. The V and J ends lost 5 bases and 3 bases respectively, with 11 bases between them. This rearrangement joins TRBV11-3 to TRBJ1-5; TRBD1 might be the D (5 bases). The sample taken for sequencing was peripheral blood. The clonotype comes from a man older than 75 with active or convalescent COVID-19. CDR3 protein: CASSRGGVNQPQHF. DNA for the CDR3: TGTGCCAGCAGCCGGGGGGGGGTCAATCAGCCCCAGCATTTT.